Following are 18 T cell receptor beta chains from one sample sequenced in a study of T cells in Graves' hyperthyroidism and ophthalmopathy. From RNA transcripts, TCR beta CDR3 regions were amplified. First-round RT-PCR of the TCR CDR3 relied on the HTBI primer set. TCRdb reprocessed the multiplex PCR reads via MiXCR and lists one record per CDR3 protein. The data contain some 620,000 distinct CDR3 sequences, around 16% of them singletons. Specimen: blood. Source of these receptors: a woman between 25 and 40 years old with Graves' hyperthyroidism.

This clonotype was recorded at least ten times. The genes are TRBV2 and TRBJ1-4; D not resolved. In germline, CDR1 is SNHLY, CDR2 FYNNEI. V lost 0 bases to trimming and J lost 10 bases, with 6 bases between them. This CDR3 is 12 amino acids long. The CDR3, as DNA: TGTGCCAGCAGTGAAGCGCATGGAAAACTGTTTTTT. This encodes CASSEAHGKLFF.

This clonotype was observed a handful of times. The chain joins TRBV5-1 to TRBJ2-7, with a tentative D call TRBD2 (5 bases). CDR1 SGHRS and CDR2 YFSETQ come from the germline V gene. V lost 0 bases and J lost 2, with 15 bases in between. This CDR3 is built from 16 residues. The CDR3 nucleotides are TGCGCCAGCAGCTTGGATATGTTGCGGGTAACCTACGAGCAGTACTTC. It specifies CASSLDMLRVTYEQYF.

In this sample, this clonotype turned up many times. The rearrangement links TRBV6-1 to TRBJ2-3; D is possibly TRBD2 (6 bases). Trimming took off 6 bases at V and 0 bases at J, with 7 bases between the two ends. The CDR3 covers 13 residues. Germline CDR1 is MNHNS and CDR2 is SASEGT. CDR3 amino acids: CASRRGSTDTQYF. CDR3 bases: TGTGCCAGCAGACGGGGGAGCACAGATACGCAGTATTTT.

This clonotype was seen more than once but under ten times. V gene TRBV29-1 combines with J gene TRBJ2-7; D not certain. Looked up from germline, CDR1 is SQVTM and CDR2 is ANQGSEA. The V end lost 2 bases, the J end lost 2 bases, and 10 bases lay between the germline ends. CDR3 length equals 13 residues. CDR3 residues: CSVEKGATYEQYF. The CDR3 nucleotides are TGCAGCGTTGAAAAAGGCGCGACCTACGAGCAGTACTTC.

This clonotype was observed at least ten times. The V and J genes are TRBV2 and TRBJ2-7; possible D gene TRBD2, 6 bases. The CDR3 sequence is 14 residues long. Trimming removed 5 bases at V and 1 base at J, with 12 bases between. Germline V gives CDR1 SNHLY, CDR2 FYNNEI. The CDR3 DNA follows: TGTGCCAGCAGTCGGACTACTCTTTCCTACGAGCAGTACTTC. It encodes CASSRTTLSYEQYF.

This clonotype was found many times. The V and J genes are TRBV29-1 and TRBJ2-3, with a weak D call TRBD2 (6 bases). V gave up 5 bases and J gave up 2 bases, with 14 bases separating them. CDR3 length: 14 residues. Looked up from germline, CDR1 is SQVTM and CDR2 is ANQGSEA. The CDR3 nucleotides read TGCAGCGTTTTAGGAGGAGGGTACACAGATACGCAGTATTTT. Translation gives CSVLGGGYTDTQYF.

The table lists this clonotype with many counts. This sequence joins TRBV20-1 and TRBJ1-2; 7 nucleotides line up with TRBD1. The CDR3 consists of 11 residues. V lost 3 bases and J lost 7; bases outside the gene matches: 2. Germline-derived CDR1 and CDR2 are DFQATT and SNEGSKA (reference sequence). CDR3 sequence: CSASYRGGYTF. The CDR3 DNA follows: TGCAGTGCTAGCTACAGGGGTGGCTACACCTTC.

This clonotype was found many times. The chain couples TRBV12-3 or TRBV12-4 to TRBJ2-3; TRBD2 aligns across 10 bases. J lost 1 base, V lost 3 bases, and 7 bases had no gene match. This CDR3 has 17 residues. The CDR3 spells CASSLGAGGPGTDTQYF. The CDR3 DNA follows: TGTGCCAGCAGTTTGGGAGCGGGAGGGCCGGGCACAGATACGCAGTATTTT.

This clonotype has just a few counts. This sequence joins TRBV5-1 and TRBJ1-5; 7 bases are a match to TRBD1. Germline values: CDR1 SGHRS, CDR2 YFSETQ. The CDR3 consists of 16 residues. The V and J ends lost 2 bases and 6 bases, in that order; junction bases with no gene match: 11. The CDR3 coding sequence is TGCGCCAGCAGCTTTGGGGCAGGGGGTTCGGGTCAGCCCCAGCATTTT. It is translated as CASSFGAGGSGQPQHF.

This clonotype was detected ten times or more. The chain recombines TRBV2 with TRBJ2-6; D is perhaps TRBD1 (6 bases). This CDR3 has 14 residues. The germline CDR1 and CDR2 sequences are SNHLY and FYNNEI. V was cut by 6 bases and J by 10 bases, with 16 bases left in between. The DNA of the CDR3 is TGTGCCAGCAGGGGTAGGACAGCTAGTAACGTCCTGACTTTC. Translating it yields CASRGRTASNVLTF.

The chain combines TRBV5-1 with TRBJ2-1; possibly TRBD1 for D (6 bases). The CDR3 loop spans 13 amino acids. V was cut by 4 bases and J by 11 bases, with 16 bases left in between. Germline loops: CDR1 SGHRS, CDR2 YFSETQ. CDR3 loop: CASSTGTELKQFF. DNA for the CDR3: TGCGCCAGCAGCACAGGGACGGAACTAAAGCAGTTCTTC.

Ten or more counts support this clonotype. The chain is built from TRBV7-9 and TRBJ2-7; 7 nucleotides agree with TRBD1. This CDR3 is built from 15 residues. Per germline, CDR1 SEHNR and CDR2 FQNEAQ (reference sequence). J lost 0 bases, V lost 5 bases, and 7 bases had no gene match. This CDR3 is CASSHGTAYSYEQYF. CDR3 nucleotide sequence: TGTGCCAGCAGCCACGGGACAGCCTACTCCTACGAGCAGTACTTC.

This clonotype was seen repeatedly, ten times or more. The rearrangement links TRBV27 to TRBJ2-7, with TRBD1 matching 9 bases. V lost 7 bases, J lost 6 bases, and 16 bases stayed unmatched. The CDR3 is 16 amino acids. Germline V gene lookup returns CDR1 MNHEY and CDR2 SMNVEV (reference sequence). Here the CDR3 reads CASTPYLPGQGGEQYF. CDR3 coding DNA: TGTGCCAGCACCCCGTACCTCCCGGGACAGGGAGGCGAGCAGTACTTC.

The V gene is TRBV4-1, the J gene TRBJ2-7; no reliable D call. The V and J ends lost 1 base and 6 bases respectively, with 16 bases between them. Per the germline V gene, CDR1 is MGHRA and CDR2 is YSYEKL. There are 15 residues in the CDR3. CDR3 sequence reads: CASSQGYFATGEQYF. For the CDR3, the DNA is TGCGCCAGCAGCCAAGGGTACTTCGCTACGGGCGAGCAGTACTTC.

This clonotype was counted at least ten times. In nucleotides, the CDR3 is TGTGCCAGCACAGTCCGGCTAGATTCGGATGAGCAGTTCTTC. It yields the protein CASTVRLDSDEQFF. This chain connects TRBV27 to TRBJ2-1; D gene uncertain. This CDR3 has 14 residues. Germline CDR1 reads MNHEY; CDR2 reads SMNVEV (reference sequence). The V gene lost 7 bases and the J gene lost 8 bases, with 18 bases spanning the gap.

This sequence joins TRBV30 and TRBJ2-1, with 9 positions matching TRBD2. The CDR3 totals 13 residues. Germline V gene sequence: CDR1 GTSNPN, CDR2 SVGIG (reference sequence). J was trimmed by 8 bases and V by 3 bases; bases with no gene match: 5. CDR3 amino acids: CAWRGGLADEQFF. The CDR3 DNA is TGTGCCTGGAGGGGGGGACTAGCAGATGAGCAGTTCTTC.

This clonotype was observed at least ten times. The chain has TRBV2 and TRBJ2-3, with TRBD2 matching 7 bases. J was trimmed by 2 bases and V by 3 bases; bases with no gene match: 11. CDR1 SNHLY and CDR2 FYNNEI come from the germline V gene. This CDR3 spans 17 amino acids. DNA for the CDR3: TGTGCCAGCAGTGATAGAGGGACGGGACTACTCACAGATACGCAGTATTTT. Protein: CASSDRGTGLLTDTQYF.

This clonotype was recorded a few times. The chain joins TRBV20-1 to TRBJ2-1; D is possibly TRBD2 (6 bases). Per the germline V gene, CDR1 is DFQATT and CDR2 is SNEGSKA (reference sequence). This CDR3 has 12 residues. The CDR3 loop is CTMRRGNNEQFF. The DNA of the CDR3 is TGCACCATGAGGAGGGGAAACAATGAGCAGTTCTTC.